This T cell receptor (beta chain) was documented in a study of cytomegalovirus exposure and HLA in healthy donors. Germline lookup yields CDR1 MNHNS and CDR2 SASEGT. The CDR3 sequence is 14 residues long. V was trimmed by 6 bases and J by 3 bases, leaving 14 bases between them. This clone was recorded a few times. Other DNA sequences of this sample code for an identical CDR3. PCR involved 60 Vbeta and 13 Jbeta primers. The protocol was immunoSEQ multiplex PCR, while the TCRdb copy is restricted to in-frame clones and leaves out a portion. The sample has fewer than 250,000 clones; around 83% are singletons.

The specimen sequenced was PBMCs. The gene calls are TRBV6-1 and TRBJ1-2; D is possibly TRBD1 (5 bases). The source is a man aged 40-50 years in good health and CMV-seropositive. This chain's CDR3 is CASSPGGTDYGYTF. The CDR3 DNA reads TGTGCCAGCAGCCCAGGCGGGACTGACTATGGCTACACCTTC.